This T cell receptor (beta chain) emerged from a study of T cells expressing NK-cell markers. Notes on the study in general: Nothing established the HCMV specificity of expanded NKG2C+ T cell clones.

To note about this clonotype: No antigen is known for it.

TCRdb reprocessed the 5' RACE reads and keeps a single row for each CDR3 protein, giving no DNA. The repertoire shows 5,000 to 6,500 distinct CDR3 sequences; the top ten hold about 60%. The material sequenced was blood T cells: a sorted CD56 or NKG2C T cell subset, CD4+ or CD8+ T cells, or bulk PBMC T cells (not recorded which). This TCR came from a young man in good health.

The CDR3 region is CSASSGSSHNEQFF. This rearrangement joins TRBV20-1 to TRBJ2-1; without DNA, the TCRdb call of TRBD2 cannot be checked. CDR3 length: 14 amino acids. Germline loops: CDR1 DFQATT, CDR2 SNEGSKA (reference sequence).